Given below is one TCR beta chain in context. As yet, its antigen is unknown. This sample was included in a study of CXCR3-negative and CXCR3-positive naive CD8 T cells. Study-level background: Each library gave roughly 1.5 +/- 0.3 million of around 140 million TRB reads. Study-level points and caveats: CXCR3-expressing naive cells carried TRB CDR3s more hydrophobic than those of CXCR3-negative naive cells. Expression of CXCR3 was partially reduced after cryopreservation, and fresh PBMCs were used in most assays.

Libraries were UMI-labeled 5' RACE TRB cDNA. From the 5' RACE reads, TCRdb lists one entry per CDR3 protein and no DNA. The sample table sets out 75,000 to 90,000 distinct CDR3 sequences. Using triplicate sorts, 300,000 cells were collected each time from every CD8+ T cell subset. Naive CD8+ T cells showed CD45RO-CCR7+CD27+CD95-. The CDR3 length is 16 residues. CDR1 is MDHEN, CDR2 SYDVKM, per germline. The J gene is TRBJ2-7, the V gene TRBV28; TCRdb outputs TRBD2, but without DNA this stays unchecked. This receptor was obtained from a human donor in good health. Some clones in this sample may be carry-over from other donors' samples. Input material: naive CXCR3+ CD8+ T cells from blood. Subset here: CD45RO-CCR7+CD27+CD95- naive CD8+ T cells expressing CXCR3 (TNR3+). This chain's CDR3 is CASSFGPYATYYEQYF.